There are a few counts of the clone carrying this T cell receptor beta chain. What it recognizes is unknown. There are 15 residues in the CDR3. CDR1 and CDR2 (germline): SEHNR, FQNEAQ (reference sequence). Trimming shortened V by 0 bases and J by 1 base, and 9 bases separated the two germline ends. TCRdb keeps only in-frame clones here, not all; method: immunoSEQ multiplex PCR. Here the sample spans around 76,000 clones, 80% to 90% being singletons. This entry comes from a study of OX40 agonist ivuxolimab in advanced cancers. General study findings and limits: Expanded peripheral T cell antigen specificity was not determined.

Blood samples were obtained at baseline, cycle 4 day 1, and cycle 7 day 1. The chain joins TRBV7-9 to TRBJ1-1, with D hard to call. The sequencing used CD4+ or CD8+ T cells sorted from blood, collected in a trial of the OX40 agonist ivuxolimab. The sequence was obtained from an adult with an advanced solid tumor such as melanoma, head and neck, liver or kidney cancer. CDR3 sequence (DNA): TGTGCCAGCAGCTTAGCGCTTTCGTCGAACACTGAAGCTTTCTTT. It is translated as CASSLALSSNTEAFF.